This T cell receptor beta chain was captured in a study of PD-1 and CTLA-4 blockade in melanoma. The CDR3 runs 16 residues. The V gene's germline CDR1 is MNHEY and CDR2 SVGAGI. V was clipped by 2 bases and J by 4 bases; unmatched bases: 10. Repertoires were generated with immunoSEQ multiplex PCR, while TCRdb's copy carries only in-frame clones and drops some. The sample shows 15,000 to 20,000 clones, 73% of them seen only once. This clone was seen only once. The chain combines TRBV6-5 with TRBJ2-7; TRBD2 matches 8 bases. This clonotype was obtained from a human donor with melanoma. Source: CD8+ T cells from peripheral blood, taken before anti-PD-1 treatment. DNA for the CDR3: TGTGCCAGCAGTTACGGAACAGCGGGGGTTGGATACGAGCAGTACTTC. Translation gives CASSYGTAGVGYEQYF.